What follows describes a single TCR beta chain. The data were taken from a study of shared clonotypes between healthy human individuals. Repertoires were generated with immunoSEQ multiplex PCR, while TCRdb's copy carries only in-frame clones and drops some. The data hold roughly 1 million clones, with around 76% observed a single time. The specimen was memory CD4+ T cells sorted from blood. Described subset: CD45RA-negative fraction. The TCR originated in a man in his late teens or twenties in good health.

CDR3 nucleotides: TGCGCCAGTCGTTCCGGTGTAGAGCAGTACTTC. It encodes CASRSGVEQYF. The V call is TRBV10-2, the J call TRBJ2-7; the D is unclear. The V gene lost 9 bases and the J gene lost 7 bases, with 13 bases spanning the gap. CDR1 WSHSY and CDR2 SAAADI come from the germline V gene. This CDR3 region has 11 residues.